This T cell receptor (beta chain) was identified in a study of T cells in Graves' hyperthyroidism and ophthalmopathy. General study findings and limits: In the analysis, a 13 V-J model separated ophthalmopathy from stable hyperthyroidism.

About this clonotype itself: The antigen remains undetermined.

Patients showing uncontrolled infection, other autoimmune disease, pregnancy or lactation were ineligible. Diagnostic decisions used clinical symptoms, serum thyroxine and TRAb, thyroid ultrasound and orbital computed tomography. More than 9.5 ml fresh peripheral blood yielded the PBMCs. Germline V gene data show CDR1 as MDHEN and CDR2 as SYDVKM. The CDR3 is made up of 15 amino acids. V was trimmed by 5 bases and J by 4 bases, leaving 15 bases between them. From RNA transcripts, TCR beta CDR3 regions were amplified. HTBI primers were employed in a first-round RT-PCR of the TCR CDR3. TCRdb re-analysed the multiplex PCR reads in MiXCR, keeping a single row per CDR3 protein. The profile shows roughly 500,000 distinct CDR3 sequences, approximately 16% of them singletons.

The sequence was collected from a woman in her 30s with Graves' ophthalmopathy. Sequencing used blood. The rearrangement uses TRBV28 and TRBJ2-1; TRBD2 might be the D (5 bases). CDR3 residues: CASSGGLRGYNEQFF. As DNA, the CDR3 is TGTGCCAGCAGTGGCGGTCTTAGAGGGTACAATGAGCAGTTCTTC.